These T cell receptor beta chains were read from a single sample in a study of OX40 agonist ivuxolimab in advanced cancers. Produced via immunoSEQ multiplex PCR; TCRdb's table is partial and in-frame only. The table lists some 58,000 clones, approximately 80% of them singletons. The input for sequencing was CD4+ or CD8+ T cells sorted from blood, taken in a trial of the OX40 agonist ivuxolimab. These receptors came from an adult with an advanced solid tumor such as melanoma, head and neck, liver or kidney cancer. Both conserved end residues are part of each CDR3. The D gene is left open where the match is weak. Not every row has a clone size; where given, it reads once, few, many or a size class.

TRBJ1-2,.,TRBV5-6,.,TGTGCCAGCAGCTTGGGACCCCGGGGTGGCACAAACTATGGCTACACCTTC,CASSLGPRGGTNYGYTF
TRBJ2-1,.,TRBV10-3,.,TGTGCCATCAGTGAAAGGGGAAACTCCTACAATGAGCAGTTCTTC,CAISERGNSYNEQFF
TRBJ2-1,.,TRBV5-1,TRBD2,TGCGCCAGCAGTACCTCAGCGGGAGACACCTACAATGAGCAGTTCTTC,CASSTSAGDTYNEQFF
TRBJ2-1,.,TRBV5-1,.,TGCGCCAGCAGCTTGCGGCCTACTTTCTCCTACAATGAGCAGTTCTTC,CASSLRPTFSYNEQFF
TRBJ2-5,.,TRBV7-9,TRBD2,TGTGCCAGCAGCTTTGGACTAGCGGGAACGGGGAGGGAGACCCAGTACTTC,CASSFGLAGTGRETQYF
TRBJ1-1,.,TRBV2,TRBD1,TGTGCCAGCAGTGAACAGGGGGGCACTGAAGCTTTCTTT,CASSEQGGTEAFF
TRBJ2-2,.,TRBV30,.,TGTGCCTGGAAATCATTTCGACGATTCACCGGGGAGCTGTTTTTT,CAWKSFRRFTGELFF
TRBJ2-1,.,TRBV27,TRBD2,TGTGCCAGCACCCTAAGGGTGGAGAGCGGGATCTACAATGAGCAGTTCTTC,CASTLRVESGIYNEQFF
TRBJ1-1,.,TRBV7-2,TRBD1,TGTGCCAGCAGCTTAGCGCTGGGACAGGGAAGGATGAACACTGAAGCTTTCTTT,CASSLALGQGRMNTEAFF
TRBJ2-5,once,TRBV18,TRBD2,TGTGCCAGCTCACCGGGATGGGCGGGAGGAATCGAGGAGACCCAGTACTTC,CASSPGWAGGIEETQYF
TRBJ2-1,few,TRBV9,.,TGTGCCAGCAGCGATAGCGGAAACTACAATGAGCAGTTCTTC,CASSDSGNYNEQFF
TRBJ2-5,.,TRBV4-1,TRBD2,TGCGCCAGCAGCCAAGGACTAGCGGGCATGTACCAAGAGACCCAGTACTTC,CASSQGLAGMYQETQYF
TRBJ2-2,.,TRBV7-9,.,TGTGCCAGCAGCTCGGGAGACAGACCGCCGAACACCGGGGAGCTGTTTTTT,CASSSGDRPPNTGELFF
TRBJ2-2,.,TRBV27,TRBD2,TGTGCCAGCAGTTGGGAGGGAGAGGGCGGGGAGCTGTTTTTT,CASSWEGEGGELFF
TRBJ2-3,.,TRBV2,TRBD2,TGTGCCAGCCGGACTAGTTCAGATACGCAGTATTTT,CASRTSSDTQYF
TRBJ2-3,.,TRBV19,.,TGTGCCAGCGGACTGGCCCAAAAGTATTTT,CASGLAQKYF
TRBJ2-7,.,TRBV28,TRBD2,TGTGCCAGCAGCAATAGCGGGAGTGGATTCTACGAGCAGTACTTC,CASSNSGSGFYEQYF
TRBJ1-3,.,TRBV4-1,.,TGCGCCAGCAGCCAAGATGAGGGGGTAGCAGGAAACACCATATATTTT,CASSQDEGVAGNTIYF
TRBJ2-5,.,TRBV7-2,TRBD2,TGTGCCAGCAGCCGAGTGGGGACTAGCGGATTCCAAGAGACCCAGTACTTC,CASSRVGTSGFQETQYF
TRBJ1-1,.,TRBV14,.,TGTGCCAGCAGTTCGGCCGGGGGTGCTTTCTTT,CASSSAGGAFF
TRBJ1-5,few,TRBV6-1,.,TGTGCCAGCAGTGAAGTGGGAGGGATTAGCAATCAGCCCCAGCATTTT,CASSEVGGISNQPQHF
TRBJ2-3,.,TRBV5-1,TRBD1,TGCGCCAGCAGCCAGAGCCCACAGGGGAAAGATACGCAGTATTTT,CASSQSPQGKDTQYF
TRBJ2-1,few,TRBV5-4,TRBD2,TGTGCCAGCAGCTTGCCAATAGCGGGAGATCATGAGCAGTTCTTC,CASSLPIAGDHEQFF
TRBJ2-7,once,TRBV9,TRBD1,TGTGCCAGCAGCGTAGGGGGACAGCCAGCCTACGAGCAGTACTTC,CASSVGGQPAYEQYF
TRBJ1-3,once,TRBV30,.,TGTGCCTGGAGTGTACTAGGGCTTGGGGCAGATAACACCATATATTTT,CAWSVLGLGADNTIYF
TRBJ2-2,.,TRBV15,TRBD2,TGTGCCACCAGCTTGGGGGTACTAGCGGGAGGCGGGGAGCTGTTTTTT,CATSLGVLAGGGELFF
TRBJ1-1,.,TRBV6-5,.,TGTGCCAGCAGTTACACGGGGGACACTGAAGCTTTCTTT,CASSYTGDTEAFF
TRBJ2-2,.,TRBV7-8,TRBD2,TGTGCCAGCAGCCGGACTAGCGGGGTTAGACCAAACACCGGGGAGCTGTTTTTT,CASSRTSGVRPNTGELFF
TRBJ2-1,.,TRBV2,.,TGTGCCAGCAGTGAGGGTTACAAGCAGTTCTTC,CASSEGYKQFF
TRBJ2-2,.,TRBV25-1,.,TGTGCCAGCAGTGAATGGGAAGGAAACACCGGGGAGCTGTTTTTT,CASSEWEGNTGELFF
TRBJ1-5,.,TRBV19,.,TGTGCCAGTGACAAGAATAGCAATCAGCCCCAGCATTTT,CASDKNSNQPQHF
TRBJ2-7,.,TRBV7-2,.,TGTGCCAGCAGCTTTAGTCCGTTGGAATGGGACTTC,CASSFSPLEWDF
TRBJ1-1,.,TRBV27,.,TGTGCCAGCAGTCTCCTACGGGGGACGGGGGGAAGCACTGAAGCTTTCTTT,CASSLLRGTGGSTEAFF
TRBJ2-3,once,TRBV18,.,TGTGCCAGCTCCCCGACTCGCGACACAGATACGCAGTATTTT,CASSPTRDTDTQYF
TRBJ1-2,.,TRBV9,.,TGTGCCAGCAGCGTAGCTAACGGGGAACTATTGGGCTACACCTTC,CASSVANGELLGYTF
TRBJ1-2,few,TRBV4-3,TRBD1,TGCGCCAGCAGCCAAGCAGGGGGGGACAGGGACCGCGGCTACACCTTC,CASSQAGGDRDRGYTF